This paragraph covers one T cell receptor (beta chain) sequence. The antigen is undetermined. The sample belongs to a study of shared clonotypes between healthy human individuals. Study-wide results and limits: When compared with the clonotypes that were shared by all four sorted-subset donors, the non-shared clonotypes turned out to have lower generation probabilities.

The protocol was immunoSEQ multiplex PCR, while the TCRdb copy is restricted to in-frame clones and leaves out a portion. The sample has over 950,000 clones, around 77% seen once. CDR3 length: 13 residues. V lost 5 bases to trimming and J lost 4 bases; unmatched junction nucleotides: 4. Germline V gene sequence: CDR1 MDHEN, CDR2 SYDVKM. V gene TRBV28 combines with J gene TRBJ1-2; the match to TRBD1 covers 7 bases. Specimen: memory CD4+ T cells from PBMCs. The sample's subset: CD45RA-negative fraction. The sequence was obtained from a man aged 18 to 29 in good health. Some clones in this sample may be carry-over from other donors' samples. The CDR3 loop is CASSPRQGYGYTF. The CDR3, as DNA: TGTGCCAGCAGTCCGCGACAGGGCTATGGCTACACCTTC.